The rows below give T cell receptor beta chains drawn from one sample of a study of neurological immune-mediated disorders. TCRdb reanalysed the 5' RACE reads using MiXCR and keeps one entry per CDR3 protein. The sample lists 66,000 or so distinct CDR3 sequences, roughly 4.3% seen once, with under 7.5% in the top ten. Sequenced sample: PBMCs. The receptor set was obtained from a man aged 25-45 years with multiple sclerosis. The CDR3 runs from the conserved cysteine through the conserved F or W. The order of the fields is CDR3 length, V gene, J gene, CDR3 protein.

15,TRBV5-5,TRBJ2-5,CASSFDGRIKETQYF
15,TRBV20-1,TRBJ2-3,CSARRLAGVPDTQYF
14,TRBV5-1,TRBJ1-1,CASSLEFGNTEAFF
14,TRBV6-6,TRBJ1-1,CASSYPGKSTEAFF
16,TRBV6-5,TRBJ1-1,CASSYSIAGTPTEAFF
15,TRBV3-1,TRBJ2-1,CASSHTVGGHNEQFF
17,TRBV6-6,TRBJ1-5,CASSYSRTGVDNQPQNF
16,TRBV4-1,TRBJ1-4,CASSQGWGTGVEKLFF
14,TRBV5-1,TRBJ2-3,CASSLDPSTDTQYF
15,TRBV11-2,TRBJ2-3,CASSRHLAEVDTQYF
15,TRBV6-1,TRBJ1-2,CASSEAIRIGYGYTF
14,TRBV2,TRBJ1-1,CASRARTANTEAFF
13,TRBV6-6,TRBJ2-2,CASSRQGAGELFF
15,TRBV7-9,TRBJ2-3,CASSAGQMVTDTQYF
15,TRBV15,TRBJ1-2,CATRAGSDSNYGYTF
16,TRBV5-4,TRBJ1-6,CASSYLPGLGNSPLHF
16,TRBV9,TRBJ2-3,CASSVGVTGGTDTQYF
17,TRBV4-1,TRBJ2-3,CASSQVKSGGAPDTQYF
15,TRBV29-1,TRBJ1-1,CSVEDQDTREGEAFF
14,TRBV11-2,TRBJ2-1,CASSSGQVNNEQFF
12,TRBV20-1,TRBJ1-2,CSARDKGDGYTF
16,TRBV6-2/TRBV6-3,TRBJ2-3,CASSTTETWDPDTQYF
15,TRBV7-2,TRBJ1-2,CASSRSTGTAYGYTF
13,TRBV7-2,TRBJ2-5,CASRPGPLETQYF
16,TRBV4-2,TRBJ1-2,CASTPAGRGKEDGYTF
14,TRBV25-1,TRBJ2-1,CASSEGGGANEQFF
13,TRBV3-1,TRBJ1-1,CASSLPGTGPAFF
14,TRBV10-2,TRBJ1-5,CASTGTGGNQPQHF
15,TRBV12-3/TRBV12-4,TRBJ1-4,CASSARTGRAEKLFF
14,TRBV29-1,TRBJ2-1,CSVEGREVDNEQFF